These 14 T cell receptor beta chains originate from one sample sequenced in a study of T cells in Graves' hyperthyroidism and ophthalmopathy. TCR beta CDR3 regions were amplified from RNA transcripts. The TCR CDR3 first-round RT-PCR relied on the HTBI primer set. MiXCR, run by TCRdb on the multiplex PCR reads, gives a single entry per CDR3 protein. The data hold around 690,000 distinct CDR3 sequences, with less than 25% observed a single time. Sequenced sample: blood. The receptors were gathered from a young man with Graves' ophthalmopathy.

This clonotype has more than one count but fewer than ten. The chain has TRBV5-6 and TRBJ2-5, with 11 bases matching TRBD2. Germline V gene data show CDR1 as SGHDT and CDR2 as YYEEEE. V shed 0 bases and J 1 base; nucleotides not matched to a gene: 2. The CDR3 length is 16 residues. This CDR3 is CASSLVLAGAQETQYF. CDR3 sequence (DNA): TGTGCCAGCAGCTTGGTACTAGCGGGGGCCCAAGAGACCCAGTACTTC.

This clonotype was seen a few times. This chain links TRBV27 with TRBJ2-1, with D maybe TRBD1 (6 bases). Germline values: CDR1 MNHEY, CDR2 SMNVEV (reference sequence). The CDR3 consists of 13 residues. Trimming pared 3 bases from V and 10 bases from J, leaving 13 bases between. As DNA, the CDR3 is TGTGCCAGCAGTTTCGCTGGGGGCGGAGAGCAGTTCTTC. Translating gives CASSFAGGGEQFF.

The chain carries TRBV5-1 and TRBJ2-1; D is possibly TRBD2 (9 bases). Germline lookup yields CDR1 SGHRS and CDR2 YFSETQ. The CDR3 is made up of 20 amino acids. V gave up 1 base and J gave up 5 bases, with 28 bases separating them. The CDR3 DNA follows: TGCGCCAGCAGCTTGAAGTTTGGACAGGGTGTCGCGGGAGGGAACAATGAGCAGTTCTTC. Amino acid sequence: CASSLKFGQGVAGGNNEQFF.

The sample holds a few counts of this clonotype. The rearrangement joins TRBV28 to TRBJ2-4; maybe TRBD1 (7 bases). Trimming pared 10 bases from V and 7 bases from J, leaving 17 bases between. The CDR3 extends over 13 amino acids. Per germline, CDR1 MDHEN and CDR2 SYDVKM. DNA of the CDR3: TGTGCCAACAGGGGCGGGGTGGTGAACATTCAGTACTTC. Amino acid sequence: CANRGGVVNIQYF.

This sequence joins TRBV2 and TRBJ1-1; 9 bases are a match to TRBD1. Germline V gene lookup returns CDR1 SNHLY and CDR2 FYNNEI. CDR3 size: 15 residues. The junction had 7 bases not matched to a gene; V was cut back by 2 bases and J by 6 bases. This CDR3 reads CASSEMGQGVPEAFF. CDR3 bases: TGTGCCAGCAGTGAAATGGGACAGGGAGTTCCTGAAGCTTTCTTT.

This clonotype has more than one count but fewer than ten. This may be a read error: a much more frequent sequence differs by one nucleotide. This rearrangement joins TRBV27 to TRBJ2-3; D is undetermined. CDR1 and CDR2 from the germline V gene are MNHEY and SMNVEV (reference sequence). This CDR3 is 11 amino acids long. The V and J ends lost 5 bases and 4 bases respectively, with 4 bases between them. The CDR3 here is CASSIADTQYF. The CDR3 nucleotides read TGTGCCAGCAGTATCGCAGATACGCAGTATTTT.

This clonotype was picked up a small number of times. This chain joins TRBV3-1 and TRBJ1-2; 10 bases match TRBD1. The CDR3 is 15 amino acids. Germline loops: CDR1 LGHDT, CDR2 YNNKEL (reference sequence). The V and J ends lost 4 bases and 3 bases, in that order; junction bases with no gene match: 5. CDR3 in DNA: TGTGCCAGCAGCCCGGGACAGGGGACGGACTATGGCTACACCTTC. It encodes CASSPGQGTDYGYTF.

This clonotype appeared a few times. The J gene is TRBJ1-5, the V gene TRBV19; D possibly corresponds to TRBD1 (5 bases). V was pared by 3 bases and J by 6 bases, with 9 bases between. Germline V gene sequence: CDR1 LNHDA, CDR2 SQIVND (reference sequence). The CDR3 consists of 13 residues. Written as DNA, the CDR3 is TGTGCCAGTAGTATTTTGGGGGTTCAGCCCCAGCATTTT. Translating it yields CASSILGVQPQHF.

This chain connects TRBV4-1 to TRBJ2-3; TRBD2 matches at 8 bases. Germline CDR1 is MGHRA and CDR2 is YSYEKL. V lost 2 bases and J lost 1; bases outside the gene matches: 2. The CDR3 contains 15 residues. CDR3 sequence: CASSQRAGGTDTQYF. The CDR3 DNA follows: TGCGCCAGCAGCCAACGAGCGGGGGGCACAGATACGCAGTATTTT.

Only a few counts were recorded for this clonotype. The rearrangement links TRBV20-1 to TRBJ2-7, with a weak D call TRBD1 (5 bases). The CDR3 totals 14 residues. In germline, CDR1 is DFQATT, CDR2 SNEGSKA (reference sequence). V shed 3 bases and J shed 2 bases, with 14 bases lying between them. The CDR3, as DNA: TGCAGTGCTAGGGGGCCCCTCGGCCCCTACGAGCAGTACTTC. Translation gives CSARGPLGPYEQYF.

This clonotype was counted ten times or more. CDR3 sequence reads: CASSFRGGELFF. CDR3 bases: TGCGCCAGCAGCTTCCGAGGCGGGGAGCTGTTTTTT. This sequence joins TRBV5-1 and TRBJ2-2; no reliable D call. Germline V gene sequence: CDR1 SGHRS, CDR2 YFSETQ. CDR3 length equals 12 residues. The V end lost 2 bases, the J end lost 7 bases, and 6 bases lay between the germline ends. The full variable domain, in which reference TRBV5-1 and TRBJ2-2 provide the parts outside the CDR3, is KAGVTQTPRYLIKTRGQQVTLSCSPISGHRSVSWYQQTPGQGLQFLFEYFSETQRNKGNFPGRFSGRQFSNSRSEMNVSTLELGDSALYLCASSFRGGELFFGEGSRLTVL.

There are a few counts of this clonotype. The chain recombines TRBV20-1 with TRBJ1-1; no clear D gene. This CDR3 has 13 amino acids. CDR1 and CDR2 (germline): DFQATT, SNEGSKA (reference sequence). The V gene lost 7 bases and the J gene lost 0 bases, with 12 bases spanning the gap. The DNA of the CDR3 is TGCAGTGTCAGGCGGGGTGTGAACACTGAAGCTTTCTTT. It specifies CSVRRGVNTEAFF.

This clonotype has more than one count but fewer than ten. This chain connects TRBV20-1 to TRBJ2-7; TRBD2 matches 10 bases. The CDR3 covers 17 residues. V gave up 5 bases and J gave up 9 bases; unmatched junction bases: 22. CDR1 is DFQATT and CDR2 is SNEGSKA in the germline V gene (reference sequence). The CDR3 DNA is TGCAGTGCTCTCCGGACTAGCGGAGTGCCTAAAGATAGGGGGCAGTACTTC. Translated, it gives CSALRTSGVPKDRGQYF.

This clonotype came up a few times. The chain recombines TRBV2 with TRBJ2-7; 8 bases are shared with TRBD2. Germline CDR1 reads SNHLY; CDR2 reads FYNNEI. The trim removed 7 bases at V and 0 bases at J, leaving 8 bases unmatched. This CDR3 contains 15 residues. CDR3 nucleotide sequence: TGTGCCAGCAATCCCACGGGAGGGACCTCCTACGAGCAGTACTTC. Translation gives CASNPTGGTSYEQYF.